Below are 18 T cell receptor beta chains sequenced from a single sample in a study of blood T cell repertoires in COVID-19. The method was immunoSEQ multiplex PCR; TCRdb's version includes in-frame clones alone and lacks a portion of them. The table has around 200,000 clones, approximately 89% seen once. Sequencing used peripheral blood. The receptors originated from a man in his 70s with acute or convalescent COVID-19.

The V and J genes are TRBV7-2 and TRBJ2-1; 7 bases are a match to TRBD2. Unmatched junction bases numbered 10, after V lost 3 bases and J lost 5 bases. This CDR3 region has 16 residues. CDR1 is SGHTA, CDR2 FQGNSA, per germline. DNA of the CDR3: TGTGCCAGCAGCTTGGCGATGAGGGGAGGGAACAATGAGCAGTTCTTC. Amino acid sequence: CASSLAMRGGNNEQFF.

The chain employs TRBV11-2 and TRBJ1-3; the D gene is possibly TRBD1 (5 bases). V lost 5 bases and J lost 3, with 14 bases in between. CDR1 is SGHAT and CDR2 is FQNNGV in the germline V gene. This CDR3 spans 15 amino acids. The chain's CDR3 is CASSPSRGGGNTIYF. The DNA for the CDR3 is TGTGCCAGCAGCCCCTCGCGGGGCGGTGGAAACACCATATATTTT.

CDR3: CSGNQGLETQYF. CDR3 sequence (DNA): TGCAGCGGTAACCAGGGATTGGAGACCCAGTACTTC. The chain recombines TRBV29-1 with TRBJ2-5; D perhaps matches TRBD1 (5 bases). V gave up 7 bases and J gave up 5 bases, with 14 bases separating them. The CDR3 consists of 12 residues. CDR1 and CDR2 (germline): SQVTM, ANQGSEA.

In this sample, this clone turned up once. The chain recombines TRBV7-6 with TRBJ2-5, with D possibly matching TRBD2 (6 bases). Germline CDR1 is SGHVS and CDR2 is FNYEAQ. V shed 4 bases and J shed 4 bases, with 13 bases lying between them. This CDR3 region has 14 residues. CDR3 loop: CASSSPTGAETQYF. The CDR3, as DNA: TGTGCCAGCAGCTCACCAACGGGAGCAGAGACCCAGTACTTC.

The genes are TRBV30 and TRBJ2-3; D not resolved. The V end lost 0 bases, the J end lost 2 bases, and 6 bases lay between the germline ends. This CDR3 has 13 amino acids. From germline, CDR1 is GTSNPN and CDR2 SVGIG (reference sequence). The CDR3 spells CAWSVLFTDTQYF. The CDR3 nucleotides read TGTGCCTGGAGTGTACTGTTCACAGATACGCAGTATTTT.

This chain links TRBV6-5 with TRBJ2-1; 13 bases agree with TRBD2. CDR3 size: 16 residues. Germline V CDR1 and CDR2: MNHEY, SVGAGI. Unmatched junction bases numbered 8, after V lost 4 bases and J lost 8 bases. For the CDR3, the DNA is TGTGCCAGCAGTTCACAGACTAGCGGGGGGTCCGATGAGCAGTTCTTC. Translation gives CASSSQTSGGSDEQFF.

The chain is built from TRBV27 and TRBJ1-3; 8 nucleotides align to TRBD1. This CDR3 region has 20 residues. The trim removed 1 base at V and 0 bases at J, leaving 14 bases unmatched. Germline V gene data show CDR1 as MNHEY and CDR2 as SMNVEV (reference sequence). The CDR3 protein is CASSLLDPGQALLSGNTIYF. CDR3 nucleotides: TGTGCCAGCAGTTTATTAGATCCGGGACAGGCACTCCTCTCTGGAAACACCATATATTTT.

The chain joins TRBV4-2 to TRBJ2-1; TRBD2 is a possible D gene (6 bases). The CDR3 is 15 residues long. Germline lookup yields CDR1 LGHNA and CDR2 YNFKEQ. Trimming shortened V by 0 bases and J by 1 base, and 7 bases separated the two germline ends. As DNA, the CDR3 is TGTGCCAGCAGCCAAGACCGGGGGTCCTACAATGAGCAGTTCTTC. Protein product: CASSQDRGSYNEQFF.

This chain connects TRBV4-1 to TRBJ2-5; TRBD1 is a possible D gene (5 bases). Germline values: CDR1 MGHRA, CDR2 YSYEKL. Trimming left V 4 bases short and J 5 bases short, with 23 bases between. This CDR3 has 17 amino acids. The CDR3 region is CASSPGPLSTLEETQYF. The CDR3 nucleotides read TGCGCCAGCAGCCCAGGGCCACTAAGCACGCTAGAGGAGACCCAGTACTTC.

This chain links TRBV27 with TRBJ2-3; D is possibly TRBD2 (5 bases). The CDR3 loop spans 12 amino acids. V was clipped by 6 bases and J by 8 bases, with 12 bases between them. Germline V CDR1 and CDR2: MNHEY, SMNVEV (reference sequence). CDR3 in amino acids: CASRNSEGTQYF. The CDR3 coding sequence is TGTGCCAGCAGGAATAGTGAGGGTACGCAGTATTTT.

This rearrangement joins TRBV2 to TRBJ2-2; D is unresolved. The CDR3 runs 15 residues. Trimming cost V 6 bases and J 6 bases, with 17 bases left between them. CDR1 and CDR2 from the germline V gene are SNHLY and FYNNEI. The CDR3 DNA sequence: TGTGCCAGCAGCGATTCAACTCGTGGGCCCGGGGAGCTGTTTTTT. As protein: CASSDSTRGPGELFF.

The table lists this clone with a count of one. This rearrangement joins TRBV2 to TRBJ1-5, with D possibly being TRBD1 (6 bases). V shed 0 bases and J shed 7 bases, with 13 bases lying between them. Germline CDR1 is SNHLY and CDR2 is FYNNEI. This CDR3 comprises 15 residues. CDR3 protein: CASSEAGGLGQPQHF. CDR3 DNA: TGTGCCAGCAGTGAAGCGGGGGGGCTCGGGCAGCCCCAGCATTTT. Full variable domain (missing parts from reference TRBV2 and TRBJ1-5): EPEVTQTPSHQVTQMGQEVILRCVPISNHLYFYWYRQILGQKVEFLVSFYNNEISEKSEIFDDQFSVERPDGSNFTLKIRSTKLEDSAMYFCASSEAGGLGQPQHFGDGTRLSIL.

The chain links TRBV14 to TRBJ1-5; the D gene is possibly TRBD1 (5 bases). Germline CDR1 SGHDN, CDR2 FVKESK. CDR3 length: 12 residues. V lost 1 base and J lost 8, with 6 bases in between. CDR3: CASSQVGEPQHF. The CDR3 bases are TGTGCCAGCAGCCAAGTAGGGGAGCCCCAGCATTTT.

J is TRBJ2-2 and V is TRBV2; a possible D gene is TRBD2 (6 bases). The CDR3 contains 13 residues. Trimming cost V 6 bases and J 6 bases, with 11 bases left between them. The germline gives CDR1 SNHLY, CDR2 FYNNEI. The CDR3 loop reads CASRGGRSGELFF. The CDR3 nucleotides read TGTGCCAGCAGGGGTGGGAGGTCCGGGGAGCTGTTTTTT. The full variable domain, in which reference TRBV2 and TRBJ2-2 provide the parts outside the CDR3, is EPEVTQTPSHQVTQMGQEVILRCVPISNHLYFYWYRQILGQKVEFLVSFYNNEISEKSEIFDDQFSVERPDGSNFTLKIRSTKLEDSAMYFCASRGGRSGELFFGEGSRLTVL.

The gene calls are TRBV11-2 and TRBJ2-5, with D tentatively TRBD2 (5 bases). Trimming pared 5 bases from V and 1 base from J, leaving 11 bases between. The germline gives CDR1 SGHAT, CDR2 FQNNGV. The CDR3 has 14 amino acids. In DNA form, the CDR3 reads TGTGCCAGCAGCCCGGACTCCCCCCAAGAGACCCAGTACTTC. Amino acids: CASSPDSPQETQYF.

V and J are TRBV10-1 and TRBJ2-2; D might be TRBD1 (6 bases). V was clipped by 7 bases and J by 2 bases, with 11 bases between them. Germline CDR1 and CDR2: WNHNN and SYGVQD (reference sequence). The CDR3 is made up of 14 amino acids. CDR3 sequence: CASMRGRNTGELFF. CDR3 in DNA: TGCGCCAGCATGAGGGGGAGAAACACCGGGGAGCTGTTTTTT.

The chain joins TRBV28 to TRBJ1-2, with TRBD1 matching 8 bases. The V and J ends lost 5 bases and 8 bases, in that order; junction bases with no gene match: 13. The germline gives CDR1 MDHEN, CDR2 SYDVKM. This CDR3 is built from 15 residues. Written as DNA, the CDR3 is TGTGCCAGCAGTGGGGGGGGTAGGACAGGGCGAGGCTACACCTTC. Translated: CASSGGGRTGRGYTF.

This clone occurred a few times. The V and J genes are TRBV5-4 and TRBJ1-3, with no clear D. Germline V gives CDR1 SGHNT, CDR2 YYREEE (reference sequence). Trimming pared 2 bases from V and 0 bases from J, leaving 12 bases between. The CDR3 contains 16 residues. As DNA, the CDR3 is TGTGCCAGCAGCTTAGAGGGCCTCTACTCTGGAAACACCATATATTTT. Translating gives CASSLEGLYSGNTIYF.